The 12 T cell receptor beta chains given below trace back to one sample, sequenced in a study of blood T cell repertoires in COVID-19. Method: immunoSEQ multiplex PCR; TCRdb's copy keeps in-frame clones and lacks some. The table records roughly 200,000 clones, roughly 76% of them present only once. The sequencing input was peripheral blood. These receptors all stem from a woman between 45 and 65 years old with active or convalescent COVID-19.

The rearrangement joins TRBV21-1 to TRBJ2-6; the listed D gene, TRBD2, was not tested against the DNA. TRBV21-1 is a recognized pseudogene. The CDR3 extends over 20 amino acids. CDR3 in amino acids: CASSKVVVGSTIPGANVLTF. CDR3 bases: TGTGCCAGCAGCAAAGTCGTAGTTGGCAGCACTATCCCTGGGGCCAACGTCCTGACTTTC.

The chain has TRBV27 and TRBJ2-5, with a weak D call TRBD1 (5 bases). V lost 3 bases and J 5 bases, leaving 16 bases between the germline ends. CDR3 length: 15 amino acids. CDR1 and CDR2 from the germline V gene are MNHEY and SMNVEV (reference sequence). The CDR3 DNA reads TGTGCCAGCAGTTTGGACCCCCAGGGCGGTGAGACCCAGTACTTC. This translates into CASSLDPQGGETQYF.

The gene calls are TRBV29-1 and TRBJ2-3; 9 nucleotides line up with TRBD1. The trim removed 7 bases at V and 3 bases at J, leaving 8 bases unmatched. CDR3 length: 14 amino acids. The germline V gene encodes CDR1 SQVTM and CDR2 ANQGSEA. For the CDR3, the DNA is TGCAGCGCCATAGGACAGGGGCGAACAGATACGCAGTATTTT. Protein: CSAIGQGRTDTQYF.

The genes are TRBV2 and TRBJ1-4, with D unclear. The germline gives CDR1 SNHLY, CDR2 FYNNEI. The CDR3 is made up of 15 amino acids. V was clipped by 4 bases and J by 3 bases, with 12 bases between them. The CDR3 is CASSGYSAANEKLFF. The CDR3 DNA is TGTGCCAGCAGTGGGTACAGTGCCGCTAATGAAAAACTGTTTTTT.

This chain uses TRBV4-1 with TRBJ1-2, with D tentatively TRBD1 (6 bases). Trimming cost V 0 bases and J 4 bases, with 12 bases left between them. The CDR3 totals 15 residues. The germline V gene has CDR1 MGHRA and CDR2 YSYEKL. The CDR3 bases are TGCGCCAGCAGCCAAGAGCGACAGGCCGGCTATGGCTACACCTTC. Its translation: CASSQERQAGYGYTF.

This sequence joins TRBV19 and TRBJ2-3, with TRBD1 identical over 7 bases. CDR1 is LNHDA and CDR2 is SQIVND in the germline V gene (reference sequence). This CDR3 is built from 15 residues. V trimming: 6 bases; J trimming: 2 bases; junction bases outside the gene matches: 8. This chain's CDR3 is CASRETGTATDTQYF. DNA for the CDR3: TGTGCCAGTAGGGAAACCGGGACAGCCACAGATACGCAGTATTTT.

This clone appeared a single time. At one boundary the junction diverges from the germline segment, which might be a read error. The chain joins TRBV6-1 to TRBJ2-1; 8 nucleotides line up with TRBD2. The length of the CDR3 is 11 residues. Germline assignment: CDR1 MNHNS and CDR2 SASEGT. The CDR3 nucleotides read TGTGCCAGCAGAGAAGCGGGAGCGAAGTTCTTC. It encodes CASREAGAKFF.

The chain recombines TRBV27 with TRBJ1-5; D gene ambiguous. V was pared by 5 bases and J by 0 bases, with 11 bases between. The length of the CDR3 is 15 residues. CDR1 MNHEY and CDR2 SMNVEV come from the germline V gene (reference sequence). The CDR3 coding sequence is TGTGCCAGCAGTGACGCCAGGTTTAGCAATCAGCCCCAGCATTTT. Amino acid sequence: CASSDARFSNQPQHF.

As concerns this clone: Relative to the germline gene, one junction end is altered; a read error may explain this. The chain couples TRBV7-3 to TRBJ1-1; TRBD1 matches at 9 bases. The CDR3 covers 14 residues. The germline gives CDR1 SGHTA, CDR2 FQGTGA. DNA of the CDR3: TGTGCCAGCAGCACCGGGACAGGGAACGCTGAAGCTTTCTTT. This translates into CASSTGTGNAEAFF.

The CDR3 sequence: CASSQGSGTRYF. CDR3 nucleotides: TGTGCCAGCAGCCAAGGTTCCGGGACACGGTACTTC. The genes are TRBV14 and TRBJ2-7; a weak D match, TRBD1 (6 bases). V dropped 1 base and J dropped 12 bases, with 13 bases sitting between them. This CDR3 comprises 12 residues. Germline lookup yields CDR1 SGHDN and CDR2 FVKESK.

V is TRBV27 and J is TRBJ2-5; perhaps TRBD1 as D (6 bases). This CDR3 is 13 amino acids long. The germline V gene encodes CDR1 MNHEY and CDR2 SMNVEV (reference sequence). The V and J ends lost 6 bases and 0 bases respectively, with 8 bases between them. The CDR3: CASSRTDQETQYF. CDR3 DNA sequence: TGTGCCAGCAGCCGGACAGACCAAGAGACCCAGTACTTC.

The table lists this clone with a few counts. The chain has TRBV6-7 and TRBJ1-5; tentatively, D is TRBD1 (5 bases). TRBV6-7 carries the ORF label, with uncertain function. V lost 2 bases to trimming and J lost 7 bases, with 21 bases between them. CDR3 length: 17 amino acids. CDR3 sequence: CASSYPSKGRAGQPQHF. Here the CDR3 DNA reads TGTGCCAGCAGTTACCCCTCAAAGGGGAGGGCAGGGCAGCCCCAGCATTTT.